This T cell receptor (beta chain) was sequenced in a study of blood T cell repertoires in COVID-19. Turning to the study itself: The study drew acute and convalescent COVID-19 samples from the United States, Italy and Spain. Nucleic acid was either cDNA or gDNA, and it came from T cells, B-cell-depleted T cells, or PBMCs.

In the authors' workflow: Amplification of reference gene primers was used by the study to estimate nucleated cell counts. The protocol was immunoSEQ multiplex PCR, while the TCRdb copy is restricted to in-frame clones and leaves out a portion. The V and J calls and clone size come from that table; D and trimming were worked out from the DNA. The data show approximately 49,000 clones, more than 75% seen once. The sequencing sample was made of peripheral blood. The receptor was derived from a man aged 50 to 59 with acute or convalescent COVID-19.

This CDR3 is CASSLGESAGSEAFF. CDR3 bases: TGTGCCAGCAGCTTAGGCGAATCGGCAGGGTCTGAAGCTTTCTTT. This chain links TRBV7-9 with TRBJ1-1; possible D gene TRBD1, 5 bases. Germline CDR1 and CDR2: SEHNR and FQNEAQ (reference sequence). The CDR3 sequence is 15 residues long. V shed 1 base and J shed 6 bases, with 15 bases lying between them.